This TCR beta chain emerged from a study of regulatory T cells in long-lasting Graves disease. In its sample, this clonotype was seen many times. The TCR beta library used iRepertoire HTBI primers with Arm-PCR amplification of CDR3. One entry per CDR3 protein results from TCRdb running MiXCR on the multiplex PCR reads. The table lists some 330,000 distinct CDR3 sequences, over 9.5% of them singletons. Time point defined: newly diagnosed GD, antithyroid drugs for less than 3 months. Preparation of the TCR library used RNA extracted from PBMCs. This same sample was also taken into another study, of T cells in Graves' hyperthyroidism and ophthalmopathy.

Sequences were derived from peripheral blood mononuclear cells (PBMCs), sampled at new diagnosis, from a patient treated with antithyroid drugs. The source of this sequence is a young woman with Graves disease.

The CDR3 DNA follows: TGCAGTGCTAGGACCACCGGTGTCCCCCAGCATTTT. Translated, it gives CSARTTGVPQHF. The genes are TRBV20-1 and TRBJ1-5, with D hard to call. Germline CDR1 is DFQATT and CDR2 is SNEGSKA (reference sequence). The CDR3 runs to 12 residues. The germline V and J ends were trimmed by 3 bases and 10 bases, with 13 bases remaining between them.